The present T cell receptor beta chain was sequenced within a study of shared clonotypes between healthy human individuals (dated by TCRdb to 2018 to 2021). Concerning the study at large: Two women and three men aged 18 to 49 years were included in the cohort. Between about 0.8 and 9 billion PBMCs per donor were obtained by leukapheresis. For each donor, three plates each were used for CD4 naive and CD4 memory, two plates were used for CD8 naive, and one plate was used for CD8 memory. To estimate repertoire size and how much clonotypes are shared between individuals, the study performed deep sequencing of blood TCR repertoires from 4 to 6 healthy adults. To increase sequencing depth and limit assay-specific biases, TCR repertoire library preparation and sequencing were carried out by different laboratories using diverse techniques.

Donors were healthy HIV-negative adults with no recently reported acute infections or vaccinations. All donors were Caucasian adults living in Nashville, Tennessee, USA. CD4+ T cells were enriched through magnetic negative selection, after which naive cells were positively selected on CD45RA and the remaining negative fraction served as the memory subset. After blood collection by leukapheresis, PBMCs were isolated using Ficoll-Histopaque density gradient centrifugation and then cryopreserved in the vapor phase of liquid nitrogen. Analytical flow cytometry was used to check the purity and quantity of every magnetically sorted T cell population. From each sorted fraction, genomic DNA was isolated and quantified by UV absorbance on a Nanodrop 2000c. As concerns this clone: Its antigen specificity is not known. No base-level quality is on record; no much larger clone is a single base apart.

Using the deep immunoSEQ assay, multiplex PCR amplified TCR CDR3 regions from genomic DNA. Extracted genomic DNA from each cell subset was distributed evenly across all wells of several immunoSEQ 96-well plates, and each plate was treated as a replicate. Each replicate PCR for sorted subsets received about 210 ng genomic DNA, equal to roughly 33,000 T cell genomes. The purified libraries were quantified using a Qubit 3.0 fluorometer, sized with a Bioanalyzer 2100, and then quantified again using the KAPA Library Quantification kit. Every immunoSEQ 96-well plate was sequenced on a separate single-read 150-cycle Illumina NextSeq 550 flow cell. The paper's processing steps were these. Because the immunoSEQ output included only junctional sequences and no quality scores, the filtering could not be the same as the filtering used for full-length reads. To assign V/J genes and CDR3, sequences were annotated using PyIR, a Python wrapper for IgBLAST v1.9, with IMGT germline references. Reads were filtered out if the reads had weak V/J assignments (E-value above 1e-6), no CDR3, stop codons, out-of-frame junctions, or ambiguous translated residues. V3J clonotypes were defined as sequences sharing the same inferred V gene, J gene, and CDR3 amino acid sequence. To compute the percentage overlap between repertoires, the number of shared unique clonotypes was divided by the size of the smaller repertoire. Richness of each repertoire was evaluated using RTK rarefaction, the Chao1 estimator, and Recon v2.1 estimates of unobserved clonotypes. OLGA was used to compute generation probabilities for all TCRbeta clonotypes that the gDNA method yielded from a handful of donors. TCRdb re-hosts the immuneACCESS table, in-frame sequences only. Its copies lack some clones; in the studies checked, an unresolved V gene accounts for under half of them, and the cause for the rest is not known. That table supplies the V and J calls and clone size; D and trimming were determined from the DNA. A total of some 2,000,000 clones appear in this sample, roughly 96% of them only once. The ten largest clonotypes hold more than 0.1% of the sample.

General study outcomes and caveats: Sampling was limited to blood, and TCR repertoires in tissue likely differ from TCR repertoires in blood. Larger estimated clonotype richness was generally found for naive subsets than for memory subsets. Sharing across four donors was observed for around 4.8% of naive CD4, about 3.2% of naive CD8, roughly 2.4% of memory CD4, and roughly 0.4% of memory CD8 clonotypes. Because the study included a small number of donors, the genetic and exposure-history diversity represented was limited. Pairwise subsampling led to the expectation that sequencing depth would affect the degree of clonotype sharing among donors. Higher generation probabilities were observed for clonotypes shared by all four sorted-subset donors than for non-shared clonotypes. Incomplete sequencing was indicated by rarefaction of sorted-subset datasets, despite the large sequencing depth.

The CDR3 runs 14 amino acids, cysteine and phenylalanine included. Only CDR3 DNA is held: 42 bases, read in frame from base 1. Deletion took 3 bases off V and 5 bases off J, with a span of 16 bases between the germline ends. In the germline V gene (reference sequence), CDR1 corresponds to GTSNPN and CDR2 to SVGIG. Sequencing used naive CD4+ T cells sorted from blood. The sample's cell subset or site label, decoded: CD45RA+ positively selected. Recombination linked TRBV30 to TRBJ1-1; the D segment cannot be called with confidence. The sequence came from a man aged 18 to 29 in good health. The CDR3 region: CAWRSHTRATEAFF. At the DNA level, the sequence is TGTGCCTGGAGGTCTCACACCCGGGCGACTGAAGCTTTCTTT.